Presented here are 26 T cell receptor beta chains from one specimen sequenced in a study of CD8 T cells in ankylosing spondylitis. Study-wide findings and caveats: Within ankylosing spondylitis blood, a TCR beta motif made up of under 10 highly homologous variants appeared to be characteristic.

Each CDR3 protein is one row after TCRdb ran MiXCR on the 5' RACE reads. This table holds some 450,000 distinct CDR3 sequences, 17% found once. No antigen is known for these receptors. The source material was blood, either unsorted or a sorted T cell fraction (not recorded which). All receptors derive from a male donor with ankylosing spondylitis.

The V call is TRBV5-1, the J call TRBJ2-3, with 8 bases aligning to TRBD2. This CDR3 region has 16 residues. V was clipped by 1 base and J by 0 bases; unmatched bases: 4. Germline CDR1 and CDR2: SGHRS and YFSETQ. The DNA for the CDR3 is TGCGCCAGCAGCTTGATTAGCGGGATCAGCACAGATACGCAGTATTTT. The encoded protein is CASSLISGISTDTQYF. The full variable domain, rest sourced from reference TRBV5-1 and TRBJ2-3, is KAGVTQTPRYLIKTRGQQVTLSCSPISGHRSVSWYQQTPGQGLQFLFEYFSETQRNKGNFPGRFSGRQFSNSRSEMNVSTLELGDSALYLCASSLISGISTDTQYFGPGTRLTVL.

In DNA form, the CDR3 reads TGTGCCAGCAGTGAAGGGGCCCGGGCGAACACCATATATTTT. Its translation is CASSEGARANTIYF. This chain connects TRBV2 to TRBJ1-3, with no clear D. Trimming cost V 1 base and J 7 bases, with 11 bases left between them. The CDR3 contains 14 residues. In germline, CDR1 is SNHLY, CDR2 FYNNEI.

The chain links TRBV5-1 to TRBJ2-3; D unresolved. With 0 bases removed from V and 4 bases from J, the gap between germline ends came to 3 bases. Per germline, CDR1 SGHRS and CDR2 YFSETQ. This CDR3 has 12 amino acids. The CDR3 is CASSLDADTQYF. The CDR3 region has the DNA TGCGCCAGCAGCTTGGACGCAGATACGCAGTATTTT.

CDR3 amino acids: CASSEYTGGTEAFF. DNA of the CDR3: TGTGCCAGCAGTGAATATACAGGGGGCACTGAAGCTTTCTTT. The chain has TRBV25-1 and TRBJ1-1; 8 bases map to TRBD1. Germline CDR1 MGHDK, CDR2 SYGVNS. V lost 0 bases and J lost 4; bases outside the gene matches: 1. CDR3 length: 14 residues.

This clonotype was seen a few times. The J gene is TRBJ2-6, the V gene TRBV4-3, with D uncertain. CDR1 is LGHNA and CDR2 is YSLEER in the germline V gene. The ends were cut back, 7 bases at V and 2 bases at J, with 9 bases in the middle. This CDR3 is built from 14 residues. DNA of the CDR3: TGCGCCAGCACCGAAGTGGCTGGGGCCAACGTCCTGACTTTC. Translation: CASTEVAGANVLTF.

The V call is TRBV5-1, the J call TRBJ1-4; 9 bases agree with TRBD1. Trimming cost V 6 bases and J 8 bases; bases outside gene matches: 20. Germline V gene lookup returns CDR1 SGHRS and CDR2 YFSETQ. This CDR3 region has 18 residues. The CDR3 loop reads CASTPTGQGSSGGEKLFF. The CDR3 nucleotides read TGCGCCAGCACTCCGACGGGACAGGGTAGCTCCGGTGGCGAAAAACTGTTTTTT.

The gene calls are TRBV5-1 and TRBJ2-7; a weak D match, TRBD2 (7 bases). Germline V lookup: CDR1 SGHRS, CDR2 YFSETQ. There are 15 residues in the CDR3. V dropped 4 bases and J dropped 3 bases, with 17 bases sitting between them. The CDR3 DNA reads TGCGCCAGCAGCATGGGGGGGGCCTCATACTACGAGCAGTACTTC. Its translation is CASSMGGASYYEQYF.

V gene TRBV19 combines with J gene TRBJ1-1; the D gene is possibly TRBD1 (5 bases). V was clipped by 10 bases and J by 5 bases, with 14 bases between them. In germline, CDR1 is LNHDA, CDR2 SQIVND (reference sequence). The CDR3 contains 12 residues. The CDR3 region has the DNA TGTGCCACCGTGGAGGGGCGGACTGAAGCTTTCTTT. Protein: CATVEGRTEAFF.

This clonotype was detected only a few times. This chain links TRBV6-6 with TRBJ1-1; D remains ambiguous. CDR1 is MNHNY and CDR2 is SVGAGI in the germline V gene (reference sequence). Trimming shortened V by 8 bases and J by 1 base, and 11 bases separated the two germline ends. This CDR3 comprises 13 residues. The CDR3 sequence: CASGFGSNTEAFF. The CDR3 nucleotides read TGTGCCAGCGGGTTTGGGTCGAACACTGAAGCTTTCTTT.

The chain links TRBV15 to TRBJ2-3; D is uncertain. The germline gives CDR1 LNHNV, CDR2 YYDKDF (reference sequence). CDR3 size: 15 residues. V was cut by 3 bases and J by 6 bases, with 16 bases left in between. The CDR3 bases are TGTGCCACCAGCAGTACTCTCTTCTTAGAGGATACGCAGTATTTT. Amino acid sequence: CATSSTLFLEDTQYF.

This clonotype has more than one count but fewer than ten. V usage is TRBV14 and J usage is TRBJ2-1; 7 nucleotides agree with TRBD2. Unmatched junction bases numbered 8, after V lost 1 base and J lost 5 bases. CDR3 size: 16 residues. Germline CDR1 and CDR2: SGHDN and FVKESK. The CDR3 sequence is CASSQGLAGANNEQFF. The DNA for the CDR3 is TGTGCCAGCAGCCAAGGACTAGCTGGGGCCAACAATGAGCAGTTCTTC.

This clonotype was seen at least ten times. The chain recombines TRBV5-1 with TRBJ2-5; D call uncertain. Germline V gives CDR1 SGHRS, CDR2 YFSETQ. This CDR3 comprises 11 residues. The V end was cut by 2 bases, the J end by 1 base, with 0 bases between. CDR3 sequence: CASSFQETQYF. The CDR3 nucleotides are TGCGCCAGCAGCTTCCAAGAGACCCAGTACTTC.

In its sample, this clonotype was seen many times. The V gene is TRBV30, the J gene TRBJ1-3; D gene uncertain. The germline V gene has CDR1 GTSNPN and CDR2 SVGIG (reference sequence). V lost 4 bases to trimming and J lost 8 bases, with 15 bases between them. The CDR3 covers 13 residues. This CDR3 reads CAWMRFGSDTIYF. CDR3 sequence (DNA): TGTGCCTGGATGAGGTTCGGATCGGACACCATATATTTT.

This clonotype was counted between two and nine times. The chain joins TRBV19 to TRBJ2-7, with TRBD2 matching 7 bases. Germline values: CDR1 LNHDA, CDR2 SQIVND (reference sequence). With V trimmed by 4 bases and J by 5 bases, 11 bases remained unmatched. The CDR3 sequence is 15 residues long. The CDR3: CASSTTAGVINEQYF. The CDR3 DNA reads TGTGCCAGTAGTACTACGGCGGGAGTAATTAACGAGCAGTACTTC.

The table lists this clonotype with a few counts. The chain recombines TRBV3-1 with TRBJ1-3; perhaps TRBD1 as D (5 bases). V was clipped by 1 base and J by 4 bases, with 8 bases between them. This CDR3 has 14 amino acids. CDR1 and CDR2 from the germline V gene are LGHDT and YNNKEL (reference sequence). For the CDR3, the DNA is TGTGCCAGCAGCCAAGGAGGGGTAGGAAACACCATATATTTT. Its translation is CASSQGGVGNTIYF. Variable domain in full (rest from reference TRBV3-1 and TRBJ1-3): DTAVSQTPKYLVTQMGNDKSIKCEQNLGHDTMYWYKQDSKKFLKIMFSYNNKELIINETVPNRFSPKSPDKAHLNLHINSLELGDSAVYFCASSQGGVGNTIYFGEGSWLTVV.

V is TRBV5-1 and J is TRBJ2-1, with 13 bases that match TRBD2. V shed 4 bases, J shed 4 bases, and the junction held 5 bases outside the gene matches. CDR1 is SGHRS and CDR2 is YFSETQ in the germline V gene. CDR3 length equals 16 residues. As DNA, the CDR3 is TGCGCCAGCAGCCCTACTAGCGGGGGGGCTTACAATGAGCAGTTCTTC. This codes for CASSPTSGGAYNEQFF.

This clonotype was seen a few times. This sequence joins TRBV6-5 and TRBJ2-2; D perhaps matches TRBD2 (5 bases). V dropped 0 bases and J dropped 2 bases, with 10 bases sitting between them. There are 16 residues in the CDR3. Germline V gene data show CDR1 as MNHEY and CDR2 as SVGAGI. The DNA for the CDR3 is TGTGCCAGCAGTTACTCGATTCGGGGAAACACCGGGGAGCTGTTTTTT. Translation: CASSYSIRGNTGELFF.

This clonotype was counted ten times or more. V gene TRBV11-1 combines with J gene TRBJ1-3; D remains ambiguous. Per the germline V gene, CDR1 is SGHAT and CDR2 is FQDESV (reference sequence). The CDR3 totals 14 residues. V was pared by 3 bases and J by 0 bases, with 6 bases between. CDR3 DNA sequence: TGTGCCAGCAGCTTCAGTGACTCTGGAAACACCATATATTTT. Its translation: CASSFSDSGNTIYF.

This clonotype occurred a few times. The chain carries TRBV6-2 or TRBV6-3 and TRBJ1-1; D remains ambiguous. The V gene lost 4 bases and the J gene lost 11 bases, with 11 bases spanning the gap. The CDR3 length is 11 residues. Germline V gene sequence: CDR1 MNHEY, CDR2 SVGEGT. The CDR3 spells CASSSVAVAFF. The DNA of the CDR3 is TGTGCCAGCAGTTCCGTGGCCGTTGCTTTCTTT.

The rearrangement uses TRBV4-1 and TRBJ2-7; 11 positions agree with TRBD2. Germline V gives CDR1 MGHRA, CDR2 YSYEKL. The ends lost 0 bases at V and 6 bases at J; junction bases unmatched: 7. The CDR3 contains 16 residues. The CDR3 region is CASSQDVLAGAPEQYF. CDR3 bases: TGCGCCAGCAGCCAAGACGTACTAGCGGGAGCCCCCGAGCAGTACTTC.

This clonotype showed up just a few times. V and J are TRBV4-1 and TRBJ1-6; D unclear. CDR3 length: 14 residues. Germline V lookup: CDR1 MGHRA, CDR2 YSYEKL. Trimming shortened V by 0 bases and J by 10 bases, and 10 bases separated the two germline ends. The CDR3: CASSQEGQASPLHF. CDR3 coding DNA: TGCGCCAGCAGCCAAGAGGGCCAGGCGTCACCCCTCCACTTT.

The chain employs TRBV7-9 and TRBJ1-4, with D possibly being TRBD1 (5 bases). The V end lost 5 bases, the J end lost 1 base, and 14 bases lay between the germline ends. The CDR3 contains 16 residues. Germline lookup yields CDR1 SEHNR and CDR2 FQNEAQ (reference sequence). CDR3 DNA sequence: TGTGCCAGCAGCCGGGACGGGGGACTAACTAATGAAAAACTGTTTTTT. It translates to CASSRDGGLTNEKLFF.

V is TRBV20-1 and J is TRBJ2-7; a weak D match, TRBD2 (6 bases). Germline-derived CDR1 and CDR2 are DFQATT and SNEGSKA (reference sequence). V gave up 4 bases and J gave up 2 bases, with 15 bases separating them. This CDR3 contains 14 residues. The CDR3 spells CSATSRLDTYEQYF. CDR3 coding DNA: TGCAGTGCTACCTCTAGACTAGACACCTACGAGCAGTACTTC.

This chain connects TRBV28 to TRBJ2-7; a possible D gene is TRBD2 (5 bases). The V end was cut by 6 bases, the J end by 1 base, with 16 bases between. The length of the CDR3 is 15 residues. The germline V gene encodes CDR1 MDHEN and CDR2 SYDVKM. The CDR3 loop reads CASSRLTSGSYEQYF. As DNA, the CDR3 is TGTGCCAGCAGCCGACTGACAAGCGGATCCTACGAGCAGTACTTC.

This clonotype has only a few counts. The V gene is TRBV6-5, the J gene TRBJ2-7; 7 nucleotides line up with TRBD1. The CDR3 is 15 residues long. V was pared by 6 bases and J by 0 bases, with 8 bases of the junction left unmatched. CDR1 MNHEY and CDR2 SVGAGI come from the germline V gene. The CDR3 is CASSYDRASSYEQYF. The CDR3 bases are TGTGCCAGCAGCTACGACAGGGCGAGCTCCTACGAGCAGTACTTC.

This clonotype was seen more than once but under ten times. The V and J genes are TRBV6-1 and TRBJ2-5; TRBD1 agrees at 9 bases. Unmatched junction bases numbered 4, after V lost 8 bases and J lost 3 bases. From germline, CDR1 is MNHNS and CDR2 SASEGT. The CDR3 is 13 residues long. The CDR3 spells CASATGGEETQYF. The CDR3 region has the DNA TGTGCCAGCGCCACAGGGGGCGAAGAGACCCAGTACTTC.